This T cell receptor (beta chain) was recovered during a study of CD8+ T cells in alopecia areata. Sequencing templates came from extracted RNA that was reverse transcribed into cDNA. Using immunoSEQ multiplex PCR, the repertoire was profiled, and TCRdb retains in-frame clones only, with some absent. The sample has about 180,000 clones, roughly 63% seen once. The germline V gene encodes CDR1 SQVTM and CDR2 ANQGSEA. This CDR3 is 13 amino acids long. Trimming removed 4 bases at V and 2 bases at J, with 11 bases between. This clone was counted only a few times. Antigen specificity is unknown. Broader study findings: Scalp samples also yield sequences from resident alphabeta T cells of normal skin.

Material: CD4+ T cells sorted from blood, obtained at week 0. This clonotype was sampled from a human donor with alopecia areata. The chain uses TRBV29-1 and TRBJ1-1; D may be TRBD1 (5 bases). The CDR3 protein is CSVGGRANTEAFF. CDR3 DNA sequence: TGCAGCGTTGGGGGCAGGGCCAACACTGAAGCTTTCTTT. The full variable domain, with the rest looked up from reference TRBV29-1 and TRBJ1-1, is SAVISQKPSRDICQRGTSLTIQCQVDSQVTMMFWYRQQPGQSLTLIATANQGSEATYESGFVIDKFPISRPNLTFSTLTVSNMSPEDSSIYLCSVGGRANTEAFFGQGTRLTVV.